The 13 T cell receptor beta chains listed next were all sequenced from one sample in a study of cytomegalovirus exposure and HLA in healthy donors. 13 Jbeta primers and 60 Vbeta primers were used for the PCR. Sequencing used immunoSEQ multiplex PCR; TCRdb keeps in-frame clones, though not all of them. The sample gives 150,000 to 200,000 clones, more than 85% of which show up once; roughly 0.24% is in the top ten. The source material was PBMCs. Receptors were obtained from a girl under two years old in good health and CMV-seronegative.

The chain joins TRBV27 to TRBJ2-7; TRBD2 matches 8 bases. The ends lost 4 bases at V and 6 bases at J; junction bases unmatched: 11. The CDR3 extends over 15 amino acids. Germline CDR1 is MNHEY and CDR2 is SMNVEV (reference sequence). The CDR3 region has the DNA TGTGCCAGCAGTTCTTTTCCCGGGAGGGCCTCCGAGCAGTACTTC. This codes for CASSSFPGRASEQYF.

The rearrangement joins TRBV7-3 to TRBJ2-2; 8 bases match TRBD2. The V gene's germline CDR1 is SGHTA and CDR2 FQGTGA. V shed 1 base and J 0 bases; nucleotides not matched to a gene: 1. The CDR3 totals 16 residues. The CDR3 DNA sequence: TGTGCCAGCAGCTTAATGGGACTAGCGAACACCGGGGAGCTGTTTTTT. This sequence encodes CASSLMGLANTGELFF. Complete variable domain (other parts from reference TRBV7-3 and TRBJ2-2): GAGVSQTPSNKVTEKGKYVELRCDPISGHTALYWYRQSLGQGPEFLIYFQGTGAADDSGLPNDRFFAVRPEGSVSTLKIQRTERGDSAVYLCASSLMGLANTGELFFGEGSRLTVL.

This chain uses TRBV7-6 with TRBJ2-1, with D perhaps TRBD2 (6 bases). The CDR3 totals 16 residues. CDR1 and CDR2 from the germline V gene are SGHVS and FNYEAQ. With 2 bases removed from V and 6 bases from J, the gap between germline ends came to 17 bases. Here the CDR3 reads CASSLNPGLRSNEQFF. CDR3 nucleotide sequence: TGTGCCAGCAGCTTAAATCCGGGACTCCGGTCCAATGAGCAGTTCTTC.

V and J are TRBV25-1 and TRBJ1-6; 8 nucleotides match TRBD1. The CDR3 sequence is 16 residues long. The trim removed 2 bases at V and 8 bases at J, leaving 8 bases unmatched. The germline V gene has CDR1 MGHDK and CDR2 SYGVNS. The CDR3 is CASSETQGAVDSPLHF. The CDR3 DNA follows: TGTGCCAGCAGTGAAACTCAGGGGGCTGTTGATTCACCCCTCCACTTT.

J is TRBJ2-3 and V is TRBV2, with D hard to call. The CDR3 is made up of 12 amino acids. Looked up from germline, CDR1 is SNHLY and CDR2 is FYNNEI. V was shortened by 7 bases and J by 6 bases, with 11 bases between the two germline ends. DNA for the CDR3: TGTGCCAGCACAGGTCATGAGGATACGCAGTATTTT. Protein: CASTGHEDTQYF.

The J gene is TRBJ2-5, the V gene TRBV25-1; D may be TRBD2 (5 bases). The length of the CDR3 is 16 residues. CDR1 MGHDK and CDR2 SYGVNS come from the germline V gene. Trimming left V 1 base short and J 4 bases short, with 16 bases between. CDR3 in amino acids: CASSESGFGERETQYF. The CDR3 region has the DNA TGTGCCAGCAGTGAATCCGGGTTCGGGGAGAGAGAGACCCAGTACTTC. Variable domain in full (rest from reference TRBV25-1 and TRBJ2-5): EADIYQTPRYLVIGTGKKITLECSQTMGHDKMYWYQQDPGMELHLIHYSYGVNSTEKGDLSSESTVSRIRTEHFPLTLESARPSHTSQYLCASSESGFGERETQYFGPGTRLLVL.

The V and J genes are TRBV7-2 and TRBJ1-1; 12 bases align to TRBD1. J lost 0 bases, V lost 4 bases, and 3 bases had no gene match. Germline assignment: CDR1 SGHTA and CDR2 FQGNSA. This CDR3 spans 16 amino acids. The DNA for the CDR3 is TGTGCCAGCAGCTCTGGGACAGGGGGCATGAACACTGAAGCTTTCTTT. Translated, it gives CASSSGTGGMNTEAFF.

V gene TRBV4-1 combines with J gene TRBJ2-1; 10 bases fit TRBD2. J was trimmed by 3 bases and V by 5 bases; bases with no gene match: 16. This CDR3 contains 19 residues. Germline V gene sequence: CDR1 MGHRA, CDR2 YSYEKL. CDR3 coding DNA: TGCGCCAGCAGCTCACATGGGACTAGCGTGAAATCGGGCTACAATGAGCAGTTCTTC. Residues: CASSSHGTSVKSGYNEQFF.

The J gene is TRBJ2-3, the V gene TRBV5-1; 8 bases line up with TRBD1. The CDR3 consists of 16 residues. CDR1 and CDR2 from the germline V gene are SGHRS and YFSETQ. Trimming removed 1 base from V and 2 bases from J; junction bases left unmatched: 6. The CDR3 spells CASSLYDRGFTDTQYF. CDR3 in DNA: TGCGCCAGCAGCTTGTATGACAGGGGATTCACAGATACGCAGTATTTT.

V is TRBV9 and J is TRBJ1-1; D remains unclear. The V gene's germline CDR1 is SGDLS and CDR2 YYNGEE. The CDR3 totals 16 residues. V was cut by 0 bases and J by 0 bases, with 12 bases left in between. The CDR3 spells CASSVGGGQLNTEAFF. DNA for the CDR3: TGTGCCAGCAGCGTAGGTGGTGGGCAGCTGAACACTGAAGCTTTCTTT.

The chain employs TRBV11-2 and TRBJ2-5, with TRBD1 matching 8 bases. The better agreement between TRBJ2-7 and the DNA end casts doubt on the J call. The germline V gene encodes CDR1 SGHAT and CDR2 FQNNGV. The CDR3 runs 14 residues. CDR3 sequence reads: CASSLGTGSYEQYF. The CDR3 coding sequence is TGTGCCAGCAGCTTGGGGACAGGCTCCTACGAGCAGTACTTC.

The V call is TRBV27, the J call TRBJ2-1; the match to TRBD1 covers 7 bases. This CDR3 has 15 residues. Trimming cost V 3 bases and J 3 bases; bases outside gene matches: 5. CDR1 and CDR2 (germline): MNHEY, SMNVEV (reference sequence). In nucleotides, the CDR3 is TGTGCCAGCAGTTTTATGGGACAGAACTACAATGAGCAGTTCTTC. Protein product: CASSFMGQNYNEQFF.

The chain has TRBV2 and TRBJ1-5, with D tentatively TRBD1 (5 bases). Germline V gene sequence: CDR1 SNHLY, CDR2 FYNNEI. The CDR3 is 14 residues long. Deletions cut 3 bases from V and 7 bases from J, with 13 bases between. DNA for the CDR3: TGTGCCAGCAGTGACAGGGTATGGGGACAGCCCCAGCATTTT. It yields the protein CASSDRVWGQPQHF.